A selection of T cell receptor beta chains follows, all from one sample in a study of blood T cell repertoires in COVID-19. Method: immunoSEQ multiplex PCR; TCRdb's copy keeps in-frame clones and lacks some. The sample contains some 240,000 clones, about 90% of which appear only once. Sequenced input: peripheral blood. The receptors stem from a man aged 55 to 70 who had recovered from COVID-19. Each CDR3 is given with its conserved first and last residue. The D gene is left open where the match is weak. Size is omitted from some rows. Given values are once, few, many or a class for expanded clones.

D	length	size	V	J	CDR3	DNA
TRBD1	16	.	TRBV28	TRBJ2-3	CASSLIGQGRADTQYF	TGTGCCAGCAGTTTAATTGGACAGGGGAGGGCAGATACGCAGTATTTT
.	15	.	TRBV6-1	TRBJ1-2	CASSESGGRAYGYTF	TGTGCCAGCAGTGAGAGTGGTGGGAGGGCCTATGGCTACACCTTC
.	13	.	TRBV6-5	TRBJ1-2	CASRTQTNYGYTF	TGTGCCAGCAGAACACAGACTAACTATGGCTACACCTTC
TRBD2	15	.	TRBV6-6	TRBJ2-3	CASNGLAGGVDTQYF	TGTGCCAGCAATGGACTAGCGGGGGGAGTAGATACGCAGTATTTT
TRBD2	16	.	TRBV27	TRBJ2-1	CASSPQRGGGYNEQFF	TGTGCCAGCAGTCCCCAGCGCGGGGGGGGATACAATGAGCAGTTCTTC
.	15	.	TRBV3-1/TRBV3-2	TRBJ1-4	CASSQDRGVGEKLFF	TGTGCCAGCAGCCAAGATCGGGGAGTGGGTGAAAAACTGTTTTTT
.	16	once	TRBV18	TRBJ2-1	CASSPIIAAGANEQFF	TGTGCCAGCTCACCGATTATTGCGGCAGGGGCCAATGAGCAGTTCTTC
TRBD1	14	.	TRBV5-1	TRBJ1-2	CASRRTGQGYGYTF	TGCGCCAGCAGGAGGACAGGACAGGGTTATGGCTACACCTTC
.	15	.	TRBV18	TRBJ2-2	CASSHTPSNTGELFF	TGTGCCAGCTCACATACACCGTCGAACACCGGGGAGCTGTTTTTT
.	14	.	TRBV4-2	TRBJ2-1	CASSQDLGHNEQFF	TGTGCCAGCAGCCAAGATCTGGGCCACAATGAGCAGTTCTTC
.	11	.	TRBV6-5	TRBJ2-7	CASRLNYEQYF	TGTGCCAGCAGGCTAAATTACGAGCAGTACTTC
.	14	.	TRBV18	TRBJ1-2	CASQPEDYNYGYTF	TGTGCCAGCCAACCCGAGGACTACAACTATGGCTACACCTTC
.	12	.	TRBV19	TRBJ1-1	CASSIGAIEAFF	TGTGCCAGTAGTATAGGTGCGATCGAAGCTTTCTTT
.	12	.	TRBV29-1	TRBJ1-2	CSVHGGYYGYTF	TGCAGCGTCCACGGGGGATACTATGGCTACACCTTC
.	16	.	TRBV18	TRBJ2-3	CASSPPVRGNTDTQYF	TGTGCCAGCTCACCACCCGTACGGGGGAACACAGATACGCAGTATTTT
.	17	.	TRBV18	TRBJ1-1	CASSPYILPGMNTEAFF	TGTGCCAGCTCACCATATATTCTTCCAGGGATGAACACTGAAGCTTTCTTT
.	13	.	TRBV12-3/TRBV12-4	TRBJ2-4	CASSLTGLRIQYF	TGTGCCAGCAGTTTAACGGGACTCCGCATTCAGTACTTC
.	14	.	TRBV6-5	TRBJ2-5	CASRSRQVKETQYF	TGTGCCAGCAGATCCAGACAGGTCAAAGAGACCCAGTACTTC
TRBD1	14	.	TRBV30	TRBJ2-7	CAWSQGAEGNEQYF	TGTGCCTGGAGTCAGGGGGCTGAAGGGAACGAGCAGTACTTC
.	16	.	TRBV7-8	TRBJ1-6	CASSLRRDAINSPLHF	TGTGCCAGCAGCTTAAGGCGGGACGCCATAAATTCACCCCTCCACTTT
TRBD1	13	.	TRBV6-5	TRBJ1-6	CASRGQGWAPLHF	TGTGCCAGCAGGGGACAGGGGTGGGCACCCCTCCACTTT
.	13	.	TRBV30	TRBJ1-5	CAWSTRQDQPQHF	TGTGCCTGGAGTACCCGACAGGATCAGCCCCAGCATTTT
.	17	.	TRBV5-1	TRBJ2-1	CASGPRPGDLSYNEQFF	TGCGCCAGCGGCCCTAGGCCGGGGGACCTCTCCTACAATGAGCAGTTCTTC
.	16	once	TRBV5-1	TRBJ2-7	CASSLAPRVQQDEQYF	TGCGCCAGCAGCTTGGCCCCCAGGGTCCAACAGGACGAGCAGTACTTC
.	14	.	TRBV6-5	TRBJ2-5	CASSYSHPGETQYF	TGTGCCAGCAGTTACTCGCATCCGGGAGAGACCCAGTACTTC
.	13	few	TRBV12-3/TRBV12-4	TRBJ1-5	CASSLRGDQPQHF	TGTGCCAGCAGTTTACGGGGGGATCAGCCCCAGCATTTT
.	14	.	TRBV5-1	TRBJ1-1	CASSLATGYGEAFF	TGCGCCAGCAGCTTGGCTACAGGGTATGGTGAAGCTTTCTTT
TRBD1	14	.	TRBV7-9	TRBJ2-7	CASSPSEGAREQYF	TGTGCCAGCAGCCCGAGTGAGGGGGCTAGGGAGCAGTACTTC
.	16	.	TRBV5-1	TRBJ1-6	CASSATDRNNNSPLHF	TGCGCCAGCAGCGCGACGGACAGAAACAATAATTCACCCCTCCACTTT
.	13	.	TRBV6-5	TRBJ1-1	CASSRSRNTEAFF	TGTGCCAGCAGCCGATCCAGAAACACTGAAGCTTTCTTT
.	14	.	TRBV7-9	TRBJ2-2	CASSLVGYPGELFF	TGTGCCAGCAGCTTAGTCGGTTACCCCGGGGAGCTGTTTTTT
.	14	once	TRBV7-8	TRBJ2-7	CASSLGDIFYEQYF	TGTGCCAGCAGCTTAGGGGACATATTCTACGAGCAGTACTTC
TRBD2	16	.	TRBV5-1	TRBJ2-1	CASSLPGLATYNEQFF	TGCGCCAGCAGCCTACCGGGACTAGCAACCTACAATGAGCAGTTCTTC
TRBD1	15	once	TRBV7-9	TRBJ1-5	CASSHSGGAGQPQHF	TGTGCCAGCAGCCATTCAGGGGGCGCGGGTCAGCCCCAGCATTTT
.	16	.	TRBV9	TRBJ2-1	CASSVVGSGGFHEQFF	TGTGCCAGCAGCGTAGTGGGTAGTGGGGGGTTTCATGAGCAGTTCTTC
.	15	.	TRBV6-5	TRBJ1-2	CASSYSIQGVYGYTF	TGTGCCAGCAGTTACTCGATACAGGGAGTCTATGGCTACACCTTC
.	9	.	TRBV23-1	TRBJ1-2	CASSQSSTF	TGCGCCAGCAGTCAATCCAGCACCTTC
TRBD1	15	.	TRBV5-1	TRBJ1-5	CASSLAGQTNQPQHF	TGCGCCAGCAGCTTGGCGGGACAGACTAATCAGCCCCAGCATTTT
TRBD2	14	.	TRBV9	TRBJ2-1	CASRPTSGNNEQFF	TGTGCCAGCAGGCCAACTAGCGGTAACAATGAGCAGTTCTTC
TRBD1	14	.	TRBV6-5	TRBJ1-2	CASSSTGGDYGYTF	TGTGCCAGCAGCTCAACAGGGGGCGACTATGGCTACACCTTC
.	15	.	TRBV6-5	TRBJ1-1	CASSYSALGGTEAFF	TGTGCCAGCAGTTACTCTGCCTTAGGGGGCACTGAAGCTTTCTTT
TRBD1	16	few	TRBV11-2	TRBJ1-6	CASSFATGSGRSPLHF	TGTGCCAGCAGCTTCGCGACAGGGAGTGGTCGCTCACCCCTCCACTTT
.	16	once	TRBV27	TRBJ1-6	CASSLRRSRLNSPLHF	TGTGCCAGCAGTTTACGAAGATCGAGGCTTAATTCACCCCTCCACTTT
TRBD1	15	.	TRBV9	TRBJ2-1	CASSGDRGLINEQFF	TGTGCCAGCAGCGGGGACAGGGGGCTTATCAATGAGCAGTTCTTC
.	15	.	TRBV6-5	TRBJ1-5	CASRKTGWEGQPQHF	TGTGCCAGCAGGAAGACAGGCTGGGAAGGGCAGCCCCAGCATTTT
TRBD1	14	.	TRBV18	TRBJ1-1	CASSPQGADTEAFF	TGTGCCAGCTCACCCCAGGGGGCCGACACTGAAGCTTTCTTT
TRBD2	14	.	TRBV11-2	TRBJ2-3	CASSLVAGRNTQYF	TGTGCCAGCAGCTTAGTAGCGGGGCGCAATACGCAGTATTTT
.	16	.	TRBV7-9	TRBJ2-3	CASSKTRNPSTDTQYF	TGTGCCAGCAGCAAAACACGTAATCCTAGCACAGATACGCAGTATTTT
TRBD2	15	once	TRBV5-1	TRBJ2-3	CASSLVAGEGDTQYF	TGCGCCAGCAGCTTGGTTGCGGGGGAGGGAGATACGCAGTATTTT
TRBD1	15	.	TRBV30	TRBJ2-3	CAWSGDRGSTDTQYF	TGTGCCTGGAGCGGGGACAGGGGGAGCACAGATACGCAGTATTTT
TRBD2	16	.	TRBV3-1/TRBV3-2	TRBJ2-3	CASSQAETSFADTQYF	TGTGCCAGCAGCCAAGCGGAGACTAGCTTCGCAGATACGCAGTATTTT
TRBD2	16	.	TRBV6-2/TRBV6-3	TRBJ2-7	CASSLLLTSGKYEQYF	TGTGCCAGCAGTCTCCTTTTGACTAGCGGGAAGTACGAGCAGTACTTC
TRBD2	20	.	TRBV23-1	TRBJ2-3	CASSRGTSGGEYSSTDTQYF	TGCGCCAGCAGTCGAGGGACTAGCGGGGGGGAATACTCTAGCACAGATACGCAGTATTTT
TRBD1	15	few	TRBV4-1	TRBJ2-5	CASSQDGTAQETQYF	TGCGCCAGCAGCCAAGATGGGACAGCCCAAGAGACCCAGTACTTC
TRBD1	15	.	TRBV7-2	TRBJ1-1	CASSFRRTGDTEAFF	TGTGCCAGCAGCTTCCGTCGGACAGGGGATACTGAAGCTTTCTTT
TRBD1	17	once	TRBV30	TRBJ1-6	CAWSVGSWYRGNSPLHF	TGTGCCTGGAGTGTAGGTTCTTGGTACAGGGGGAATTCACCCCTCCACTTT
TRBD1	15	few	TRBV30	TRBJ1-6	CAWSVGTGYNSPLHF	TGTGCCTGGAGTGTGGGGACAGGGTATAATTCACCCCTCCACTTT
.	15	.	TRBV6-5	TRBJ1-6	CASSYSRGYNSPLHF	TGTGCCAGCAGTTACTCGCGGGGTTATAATTCACCCCTCCACTTT
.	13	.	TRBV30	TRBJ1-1	CAWCQEQRTEAFF	TGTGCCTGGTGCCAGGAACAACGGACTGAAGCTTTCTTT